These 23 T cell receptor beta chains share one sample of origin, sequenced in a study of beta chain features in type 1 diabetes. The investigators reverse transcribed all of the isolated RNA, so they sequenced expressed TCRB transcripts. Some clones are missing from TCRdb's copy, which holds only in-frame ones; the method was immunoSEQ multiplex PCR. Of about 400,000 clones in the sample, roughly 12% were seen once. Material for sequencing was naive CD4+ T cells from blood. The receptors come from a man aged 18 to 29 in good health.

The gene calls are TRBV7-2 and TRBJ2-7, with 7 bases that match TRBD2. Germline CDR1 SGHTA, CDR2 FQGNSA. The CDR3 has 15 residues. With 5 bases clipped from V and 3 bases from J, the junction kept 10 bases outside the gene matches. The CDR3 loop is CASSIGGGSGYEQYF. The CDR3 DNA reads TGTGCCAGCAGCATAGGAGGCGGGAGCGGCTACGAGCAGTACTTC.

The V call is TRBV11-2, the J call TRBJ2-5, with D maybe TRBD2 (6 bases). This CDR3 comprises 15 residues. Deletions cut 4 bases from V and 5 bases from J, with 17 bases between. CDR1 is SGHAT, CDR2 FQNNGV, per germline. CDR3 in amino acids: CASSYLVGGDETQYF. The CDR3 region has the DNA TGTGCCAGCAGCTACCTGGTCGGAGGGGACGAGACCCAGTACTTC. The variable domain in full, completed from reference TRBV11-2 and TRBJ2-5, reads EAGVAQSPRYKIIEKRQSVAFWCNPISGHATLYWYQQILGQGPKLLIQFQNNGVVDDSQLPKDRFSAERLKGVDSTLKIQPAKLEDSAVYLCASSYLVGGDETQYFGPGTRLLVL.

The chain joins TRBV27 to TRBJ1-5, with 8 bases matching TRBD1. The CDR3 has 16 amino acids. Germline V gives CDR1 MNHEY, CDR2 SMNVEV (reference sequence). Trimming took 0 bases from V and 5 from J; bases not matched to a gene: 6. Here the CDR3 reads CASSLSLGQGYQPQHF. The CDR3 nucleotides are TGTGCCAGCAGTTTATCCCTCGGACAGGGCTATCAGCCCCAGCATTTT.

The gene calls are TRBV18 and TRBJ2-2; 7 bases match TRBD1. The CDR3 extends over 16 amino acids. Losses at the gene ends were 3 bases for V and 2 bases for J; bases not matched to a gene: 6. Germline-derived CDR1 and CDR2 are KGHSH and LQKENI. CDR3 nucleotide sequence: TGTGCCAGCTCACCCGGACAGGAGAAAAACACCGGGGAGCTGTTTTTT. It encodes CASSPGQEKNTGELFF. Drawing the rest from reference TRBV18 and TRBJ2-2, the complete variable domain is NAGVMQNPRHLVRRRGQEARLRCSPMKGHSHVYWYRQLPEEGLKFMVYLQKENIIDESGMPKERFSAEFPKEGPSILRIQQVVRGDSAAYFCASSPGQEKNTGELFFGEGSRLTVL.

This chain connects TRBV5-1 to TRBJ1-5, with a weak D call TRBD1 (5 bases). V lost 1 base and J 7 bases, leaving 15 bases between the germline ends. CDR1 and CDR2 (germline): SGHRS, YFSETQ. The CDR3 consists of 15 residues. In nucleotides, the CDR3 is TGCGCCAGCAGCTTGATTTGGGGGGAGTCCCAGCCCCAGCATTTT. It codes for CASSLIWGESQPQHF.

This clone was counted only a few times. The chain couples TRBV7-9 to TRBJ1-5, with 8 nucleotides matching TRBD1. The CDR3 contains 14 residues. Trimming took 1 base from V and 6 from J; bases not matched to a gene: 2. Germline V CDR1 and CDR2: SEHNR, FQNEAQ (reference sequence). For the CDR3, the DNA is TGTGCCAGCAGCTTAGGGACAGGGTTTCAGCCCCAGCATTTT. Translating gives CASSLGTGFQPQHF.

The chain recombines TRBV4-2 with TRBJ2-1; 10 positions agree with TRBD1. This CDR3 contains 16 residues. Trimming at V came to 3 bases and at J to 3 bases, leaving 5 bases not matched to a gene. Germline CDR1 and CDR2: LGHNA and YNFKEQ. This chain's CDR3 is CASSQGDRGHYNEQFF. The CDR3 DNA sequence: TGTGCCAGCAGCCAGGGTGACAGGGGGCACTACAATGAGCAGTTCTTC.

The V call is TRBV7-9, the J call TRBJ2-3; 8 bases agree with TRBD2. Per germline, CDR1 SEHNR and CDR2 FQNEAQ (reference sequence). Losses at the gene ends were 2 bases for V and 2 bases for J; bases not matched to a gene: 3. This CDR3 has 15 amino acids. CDR3 residues: CASSLLAGYTDTQYF. CDR3 coding DNA: TGTGCCAGCAGCTTACTAGCGGGTTACACAGATACGCAGTATTTT.

As concerns this clone: At the DNA level, this CDR3 is encoded by other sequences in the same sample as well. This rearrangement joins TRBV18 to TRBJ2-7; D is ambiguous. This CDR3 is built from 13 residues. V was clipped by 3 bases and J by 0 bases, with 6 bases between them. Germline-derived CDR1 and CDR2 are KGHSH and LQKENI. The CDR3, as DNA: TGTGCCAGCTCACCCCCGAGCTCCTACGAGCAGTACTTC. Translating it yields CASSPPSSYEQYF.

The chain has TRBV19 and TRBJ2-7, with TRBD2 matching 7 bases. There are 14 residues in the CDR3. The germline CDR1 and CDR2 sequences are LNHDA and SQIVND (reference sequence). The junction had 8 bases not matched to a gene; V was cut back by 4 bases and J by 5 bases. The CDR3, as DNA: TGTGCCAGTAGTACCAGCGGGACCACAAACGAGCAGTACTTC. Protein: CASSTSGTTNEQYF.

The genes are TRBV30 and TRBJ2-7; D is perhaps TRBD2 (6 bases). With 5 bases removed from V and 7 bases from J, the gap between germline ends came to 21 bases. Germline V lookup: CDR1 GTSNPN, CDR2 SVGIG (reference sequence). The CDR3 sequence is 14 residues long. This chain's CDR3 is CAWGPGLHTLEQYF. The CDR3 DNA reads TGTGCCTGGGGGCCGGGACTCCATACGTTGGAGCAGTACTTC.

This chain joins TRBV7-2 and TRBJ2-3, with TRBD2 matching 9 bases. Germline V gene sequence: CDR1 SGHTA, CDR2 FQGNSA. Trimming cost V 5 bases and J 5 bases; bases outside gene matches: 8. The CDR3 runs 15 residues. The DNA of the CDR3 is TGTGCCAGCAGCGGGGGAGCGGGAGGATTAGATACGCAGTATTTT. Translation: CASSGGAGGLDTQYF.

This clone occurred a few times. V usage is TRBV18 and J usage is TRBJ2-1; 7 bases fit TRBD1. CDR1 is KGHSH and CDR2 is LQKENI in the germline V gene. The J segment lost 8 bases and the V segment lost 4 bases, leaving 5 bases of the junction unmatched. This CDR3 comprises 13 residues. In DNA form, the CDR3 reads TGTGCCAGCTCACTGCACAGGGGTGATGAGCAGTTCTTC. Its translation is CASSLHRGDEQFF.

This clone was observed a few times. V usage is TRBV25-1 and J usage is TRBJ1-1; 9 bases agree with TRBD1. The CDR3 is 15 residues long. V lost 4 bases, J lost 1 base, and 4 bases stayed unmatched. Germline CDR1 reads MGHDK; CDR2 reads SYGVNS. In DNA, the CDR3 is TGTGCCAGCAGTGTAAACAGGGGGCGGAACACTGAAGCTTTCTTT. Translated: CASSVNRGRNTEAFF.

There are a few counts of this clone. The chain combines TRBV9 with TRBJ1-6; D is perhaps TRBD1 (6 bases). The CDR3 is made up of 17 amino acids. Trimming cost V 0 bases and J 0 bases, with 10 bases left between them. CDR1 is SGDLS and CDR2 is YYNGEE in the germline V gene. The CDR3: CASSVVDRSSYNSPLHF. The DNA of the CDR3 is TGTGCCAGCAGCGTAGTCGACAGGTCCTCCTATAATTCACCCCTCCACTTT.

The V gene is TRBV5-1, the J gene TRBJ2-1, with D possibly matching TRBD2 (5 bases). Germline assignment: CDR1 SGHRS and CDR2 YFSETQ. This CDR3 has 16 residues. Deletions cut 1 base from V and 0 bases from J, with 11 bases between. CDR3 region: CASSLLSGSSYNEQFF. For the CDR3, the DNA is TGCGCCAGCAGCTTGTTGTCTGGGAGCTCCTACAATGAGCAGTTCTTC.

The gene calls are TRBV7-6 and TRBJ2-2; TRBD2 matches at 10 bases. Trimming cost V 3 bases and J 7 bases; bases outside gene matches: 8. This CDR3 has 16 residues. CDR1 and CDR2 (germline): SGHVS, FNYEAQ. Here the CDR3 DNA reads TGTGCCAGCAGCTTCCCGGGACTAGCGTTCGGCGGGGAGCTGTTTTTT. Amino acid sequence: CASSFPGLAFGGELFF.

CDR3 region: CSVGGDVRGAEKLFF. In nucleotides, the CDR3 is TGCAGCGTTGGGGGGGACGTTAGAGGGGCTGAAAAACTGTTTTTT. The chain carries TRBV29-1 and TRBJ1-4; D is possibly TRBD1 (5 bases). The germline CDR1 and CDR2 sequences are SQVTM and ANQGSEA. Trimming took off 4 bases at V and 7 bases at J, with 19 bases between the two ends. This CDR3 comprises 15 residues.

This clone was detected only a few times. The CDR3 DNA reads as TGTGCCAGCAGCTTGGGGCCTAACAGGGTGGGAGAGCAGTACTTC. It encodes CASSLGPNRVGEQYF. This chain links TRBV5-6 with TRBJ2-7, with a weak D call TRBD1 (6 bases). CDR3 length: 15 residues. Germline loops: CDR1 SGHDT, CDR2 YYEEEE. With 0 bases removed from V and 7 bases from J, the gap between germline ends came to 17 bases.

This clone was observed a few times. This chain connects TRBV7-9 to TRBJ2-3, with 11 bases that match TRBD2. CDR3 size: 15 residues. After removal of 5 bases from V and 4 bases from J, the junction contained 5 bases not matched to a gene. Looked up from germline, CDR1 is SEHNR and CDR2 is FQNEAQ (reference sequence). CDR3 in DNA: TGTGCCAGCAGCCCCGGACTAGCGGGCGCAGATACGCAGTATTTT. Translating gives CASSPGLAGADTQYF.

This clone has a handful of counts. The genes are TRBV6-5 and TRBJ2-5; perhaps TRBD1 as D (6 bases). Per the germline V gene, CDR1 is MNHEY and CDR2 is SVGAGI. V was pared by 5 bases and J by 2 bases, with 15 bases between. The CDR3 has 15 residues. The CDR3 is CASSRQAVNQETQYF. The CDR3 nucleotides are TGTGCCAGCAGTAGACAGGCAGTCAATCAAGAGACCCAGTACTTC.

A few counts support this clone. The CDR3 sequence: CASSQYTGELFF. The CDR3 DNA reads TGTGCCAGCAGTCAGTACACCGGGGAGCTGTTTTTT. The rearrangement links TRBV6-6 to TRBJ2-2, with D unclear. The CDR3 is made up of 12 amino acids. V was clipped by 5 bases and J by 3 bases, with 4 bases between them. Germline lookup yields CDR1 MNHNY and CDR2 SVGAGI (reference sequence).

This sequence joins TRBV7-2 and TRBJ1-5, with D perhaps TRBD1 (5 bases). Germline V CDR1 and CDR2: SGHTA, FQGNSA. V dropped 5 bases and J dropped 4 bases, with 18 bases sitting between them. The CDR3 totals 16 residues. The CDR3 protein is CASSGGVAVGNQPQHF. CDR3 sequence (DNA): TGTGCCAGCAGCGGAGGGGTAGCAGTCGGGAATCAGCCCCAGCATTTT.